One T cell receptor beta chain is described in this entry. This specimen belongs to a study of blood T cell repertoires in COVID-19. As for the study in general: COVID-19 samples, acute and convalescent, were from the United States, Italy and Spain.

Germline assignment: CDR1 LGHNA and CDR2 YSLEER. V lost 2 bases to trimming and J lost 2 bases; unmatched junction nucleotides: 4. This CDR3 has 15 residues. Profiled with immunoSEQ multiplex PCR; TCRdb holds only in-frame clones, not every one. The table lists around 500,000 clones, approximately 85% of them singletons. This receptor was obtained from a human donor in a cohort sampled during active COVID-19. The sample taken for sequencing was peripheral blood. V gene TRBV4-3 combines with J gene TRBJ2-7; 9 bases line up with TRBD2. DNA of the CDR3: TGCGCCAGCAGCCAACAGACTAGCGGAACCTACGAGCAGTACTTC. Amino acids: CASSQQTSGTYEQYF.